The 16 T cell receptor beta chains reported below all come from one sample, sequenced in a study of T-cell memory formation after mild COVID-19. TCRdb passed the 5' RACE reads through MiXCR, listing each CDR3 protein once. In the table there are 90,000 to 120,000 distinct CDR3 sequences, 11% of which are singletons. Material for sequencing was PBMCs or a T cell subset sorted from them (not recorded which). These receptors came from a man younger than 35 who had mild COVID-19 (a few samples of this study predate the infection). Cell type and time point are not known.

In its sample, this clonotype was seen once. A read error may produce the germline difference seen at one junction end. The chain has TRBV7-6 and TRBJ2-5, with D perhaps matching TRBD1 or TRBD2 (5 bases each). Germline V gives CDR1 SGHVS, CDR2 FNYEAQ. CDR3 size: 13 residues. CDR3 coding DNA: TGTGCCAGCAGCCTACTAGTCAGGGAGACCAAGTACTTC. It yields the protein CASSLLVRETKYF.

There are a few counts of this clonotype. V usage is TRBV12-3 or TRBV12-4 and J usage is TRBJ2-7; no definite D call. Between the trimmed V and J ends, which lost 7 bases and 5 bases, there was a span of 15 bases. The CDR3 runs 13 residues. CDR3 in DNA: TGTGCCAGCACCCCCTCGGCCCACCACGAGCAGTACTTC. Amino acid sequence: CASTPSAHHEQYF.

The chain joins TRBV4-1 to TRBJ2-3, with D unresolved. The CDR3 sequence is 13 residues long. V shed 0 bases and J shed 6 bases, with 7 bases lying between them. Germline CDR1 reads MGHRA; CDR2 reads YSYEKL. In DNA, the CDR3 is TGCGCCAGCAGCCAAGATGCGATGGATACGCAGTATTTT. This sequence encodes CASSQDAMDTQYF.

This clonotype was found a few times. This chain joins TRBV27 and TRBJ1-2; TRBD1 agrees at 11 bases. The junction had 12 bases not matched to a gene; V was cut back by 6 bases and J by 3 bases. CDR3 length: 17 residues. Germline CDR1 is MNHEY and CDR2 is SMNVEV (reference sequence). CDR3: CASRTDRGPPLDYGYTF. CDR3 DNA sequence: TGTGCCAGCAGGACGGACAGGGGGCCTCCATTAGACTATGGCTACACCTTC.

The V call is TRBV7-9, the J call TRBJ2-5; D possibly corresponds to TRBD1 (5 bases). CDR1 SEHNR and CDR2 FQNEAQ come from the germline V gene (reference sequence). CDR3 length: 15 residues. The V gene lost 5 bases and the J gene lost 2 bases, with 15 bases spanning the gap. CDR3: CASSPQVPKQETQYF. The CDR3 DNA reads TGTGCCAGCAGCCCACAGGTCCCAAAACAAGAGACCCAGTACTTC.

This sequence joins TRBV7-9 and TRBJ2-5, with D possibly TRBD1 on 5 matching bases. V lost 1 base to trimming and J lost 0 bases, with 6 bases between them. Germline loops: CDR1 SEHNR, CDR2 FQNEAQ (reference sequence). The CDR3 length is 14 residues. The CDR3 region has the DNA TGTGCCAGCAGCTTAGACAGGTACCAAGAGACCCAGTACTTC. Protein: CASSLDRYQETQYF.

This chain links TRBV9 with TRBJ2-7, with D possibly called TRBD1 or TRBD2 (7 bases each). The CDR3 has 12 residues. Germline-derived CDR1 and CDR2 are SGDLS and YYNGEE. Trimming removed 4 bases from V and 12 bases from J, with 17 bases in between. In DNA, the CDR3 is TGTGCCAGCAGCCCAGGGGGGGGGAGGTGGTACTTC. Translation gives CASSPGGGRWYF.

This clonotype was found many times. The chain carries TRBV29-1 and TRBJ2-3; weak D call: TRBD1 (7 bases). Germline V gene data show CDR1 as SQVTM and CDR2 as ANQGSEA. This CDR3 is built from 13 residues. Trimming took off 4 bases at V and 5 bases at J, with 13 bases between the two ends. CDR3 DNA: TGCAGCGTTGCGAGACAGGGAGGAGATACGCAGTATTTT. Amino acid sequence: CSVARQGGDTQYF.

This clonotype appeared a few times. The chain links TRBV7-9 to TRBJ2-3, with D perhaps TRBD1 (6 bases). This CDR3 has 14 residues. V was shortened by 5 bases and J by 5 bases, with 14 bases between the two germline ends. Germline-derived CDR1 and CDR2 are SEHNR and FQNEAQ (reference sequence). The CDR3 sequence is CASSDWTVGDTQYF. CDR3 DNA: TGTGCCAGCAGCGATTGGACAGTGGGAGATACGCAGTATTTT.

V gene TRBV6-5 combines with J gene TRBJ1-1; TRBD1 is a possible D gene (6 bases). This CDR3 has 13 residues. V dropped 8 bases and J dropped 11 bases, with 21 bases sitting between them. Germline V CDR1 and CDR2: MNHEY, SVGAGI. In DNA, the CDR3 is TGTGCCAGCGGACCATCGGGGGCAGCTTGGGCTTTCTTT. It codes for CASGPSGAAWAFF.

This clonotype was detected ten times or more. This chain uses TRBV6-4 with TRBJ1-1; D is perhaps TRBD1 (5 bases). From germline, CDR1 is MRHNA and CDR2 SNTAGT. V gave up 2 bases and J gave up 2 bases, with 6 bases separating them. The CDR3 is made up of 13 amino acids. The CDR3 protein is CASSDRDNTEAFF. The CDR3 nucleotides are TGTGCCAGCAGTGACCGGGACAACACTGAAGCTTTCTTT.

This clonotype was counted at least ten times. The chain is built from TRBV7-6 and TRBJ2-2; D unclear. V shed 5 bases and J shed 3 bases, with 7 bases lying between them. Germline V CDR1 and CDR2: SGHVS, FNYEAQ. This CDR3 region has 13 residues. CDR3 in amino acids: CASSAGYTGELFF. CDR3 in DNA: TGTGCCAGCAGCGCCGGATACACCGGGGAGCTGTTTTTT.

In nucleotides, the CDR3 is TGTGCCAGCAGCCCTACTTGGGGGAACACTGAAGCTTTCTTT. Its translation is CASSPTWGNTEAFF. The rearrangement joins TRBV12-3 or TRBV12-4 to TRBJ1-1; D uncertain. Between the trimmed V and J ends, which lost 6 bases and 1 base, there was a span of 12 bases. CDR3 length equals 14 residues.

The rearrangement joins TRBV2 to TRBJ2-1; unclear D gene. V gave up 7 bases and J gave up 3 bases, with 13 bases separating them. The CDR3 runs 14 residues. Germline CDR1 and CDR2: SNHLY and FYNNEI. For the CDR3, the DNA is TGTGCCAGCACCTGGGGTAACCTCTACAATGAGCAGTTCTTC. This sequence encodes CASTWGNLYNEQFF.

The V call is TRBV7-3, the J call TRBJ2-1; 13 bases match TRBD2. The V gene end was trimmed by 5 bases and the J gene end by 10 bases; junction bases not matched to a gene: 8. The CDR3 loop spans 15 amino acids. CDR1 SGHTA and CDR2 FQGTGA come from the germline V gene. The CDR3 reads CASSLGTSGEEEQFF. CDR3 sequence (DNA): TGTGCCAGCAGCCTCGGGACTAGCGGGGAGGAAGAGCAGTTCTTC.

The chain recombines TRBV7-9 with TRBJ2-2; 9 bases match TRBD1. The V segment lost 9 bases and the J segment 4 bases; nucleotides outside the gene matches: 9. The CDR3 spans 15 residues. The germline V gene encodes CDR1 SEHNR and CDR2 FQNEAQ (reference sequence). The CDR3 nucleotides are TGTGCCAGGGGAACGGGACAGGGCACCACCGGGGAGCTGTTTTTT. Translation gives CARGTGQGTTGELFF.